The clone carrying this TCR beta chain was seen ten or more times. Germline CDR1 reads MDHEN; CDR2 reads SYDVKM. The CDR3 runs 18 residues. With 0 bases removed from V and 5 bases from J, the gap between germline ends came to 20 bases. This entry is derived from a study of T cells after yellow fever vaccination. Study findings and constraints: Post-booster repertoires contained most primary-vaccination clones again (around 97% CD4, approximately 88% CD8). Abundant bulk-derived clonotypes could contaminate FACS-sorted repertoires. Few clonotypes appeared in both CD4 and CD8 compartments.

In making TCR cDNA, 5'RACE template switching added a universal primer site and UMIs to it. TCRdb recomputed calls from the 5' RACE reads with MiXCR, one row per CDR3 protein. The profile shows about 45,000 distinct CDR3 sequences, 6.5% to 8.5% of them singletons. The sample consisted of CD8+ T cells not binding an NS4B(214-222) dextramer, sorted from PBMCs, taken 45 days after the yellow fever booster vaccination. The receptor comes from a man younger than 40 who received the YFV17D yellow fever vaccine. This chain links TRBV28 with TRBJ1-5; possibly TRBD1 for D (6 bases). CDR3 region: CASSLWTTSHRAHQPQHF. The CDR3 region has the DNA TGTGCCAGCAGTTTATGGACAACTTCACACAGGGCCCATCAGCCCCAGCATTTT.